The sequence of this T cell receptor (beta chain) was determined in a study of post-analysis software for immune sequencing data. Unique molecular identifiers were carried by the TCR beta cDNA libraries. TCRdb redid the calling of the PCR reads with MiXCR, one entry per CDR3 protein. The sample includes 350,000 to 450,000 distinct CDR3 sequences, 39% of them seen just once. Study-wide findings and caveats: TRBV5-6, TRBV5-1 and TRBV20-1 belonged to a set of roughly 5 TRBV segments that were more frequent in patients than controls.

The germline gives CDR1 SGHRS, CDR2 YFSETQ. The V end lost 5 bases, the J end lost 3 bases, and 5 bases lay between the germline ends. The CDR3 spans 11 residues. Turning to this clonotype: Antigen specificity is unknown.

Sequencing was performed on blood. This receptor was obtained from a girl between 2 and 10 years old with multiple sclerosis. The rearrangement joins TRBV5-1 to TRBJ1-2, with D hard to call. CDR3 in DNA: TGCGCCAGCAGAGGACACTATGGCTACACCTTC. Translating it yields CASRGHYGYTF.